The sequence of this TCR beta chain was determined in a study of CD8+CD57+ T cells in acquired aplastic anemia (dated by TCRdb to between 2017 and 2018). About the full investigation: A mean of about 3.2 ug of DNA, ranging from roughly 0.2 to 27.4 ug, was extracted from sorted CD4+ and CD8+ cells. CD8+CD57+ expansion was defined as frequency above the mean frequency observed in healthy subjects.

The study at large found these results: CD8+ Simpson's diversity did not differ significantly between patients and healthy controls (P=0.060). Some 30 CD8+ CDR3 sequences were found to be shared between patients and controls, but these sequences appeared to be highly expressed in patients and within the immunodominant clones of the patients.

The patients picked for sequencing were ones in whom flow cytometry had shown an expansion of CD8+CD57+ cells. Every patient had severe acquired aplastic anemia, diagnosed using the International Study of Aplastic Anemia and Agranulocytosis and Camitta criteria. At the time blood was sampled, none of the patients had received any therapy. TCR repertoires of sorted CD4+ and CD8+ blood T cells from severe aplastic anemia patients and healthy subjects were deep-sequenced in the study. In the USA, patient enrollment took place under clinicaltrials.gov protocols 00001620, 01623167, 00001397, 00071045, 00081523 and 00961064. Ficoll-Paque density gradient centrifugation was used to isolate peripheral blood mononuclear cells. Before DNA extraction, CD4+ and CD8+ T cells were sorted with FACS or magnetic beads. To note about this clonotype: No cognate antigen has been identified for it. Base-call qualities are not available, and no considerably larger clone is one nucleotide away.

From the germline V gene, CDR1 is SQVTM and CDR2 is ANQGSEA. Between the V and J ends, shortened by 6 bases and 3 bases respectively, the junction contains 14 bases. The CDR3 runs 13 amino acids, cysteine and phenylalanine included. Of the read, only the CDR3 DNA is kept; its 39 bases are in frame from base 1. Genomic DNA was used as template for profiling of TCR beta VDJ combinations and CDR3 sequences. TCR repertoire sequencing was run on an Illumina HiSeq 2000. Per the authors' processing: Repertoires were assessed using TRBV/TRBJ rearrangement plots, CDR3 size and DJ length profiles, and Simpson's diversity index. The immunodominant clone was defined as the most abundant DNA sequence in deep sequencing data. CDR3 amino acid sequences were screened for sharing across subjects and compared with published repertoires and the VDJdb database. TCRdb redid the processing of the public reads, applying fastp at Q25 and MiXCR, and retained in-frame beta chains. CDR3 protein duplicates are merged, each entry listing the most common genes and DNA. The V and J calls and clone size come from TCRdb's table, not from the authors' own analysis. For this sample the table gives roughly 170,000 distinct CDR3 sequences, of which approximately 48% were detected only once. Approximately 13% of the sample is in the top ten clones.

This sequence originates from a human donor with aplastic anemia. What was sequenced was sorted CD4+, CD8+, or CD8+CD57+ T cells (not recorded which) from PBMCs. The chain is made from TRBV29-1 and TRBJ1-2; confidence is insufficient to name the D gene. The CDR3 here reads CSVATPHYYGYTF. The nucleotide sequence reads TGCAGCGTGGCAACACCGCACTACTATGGCTACACCTTC.